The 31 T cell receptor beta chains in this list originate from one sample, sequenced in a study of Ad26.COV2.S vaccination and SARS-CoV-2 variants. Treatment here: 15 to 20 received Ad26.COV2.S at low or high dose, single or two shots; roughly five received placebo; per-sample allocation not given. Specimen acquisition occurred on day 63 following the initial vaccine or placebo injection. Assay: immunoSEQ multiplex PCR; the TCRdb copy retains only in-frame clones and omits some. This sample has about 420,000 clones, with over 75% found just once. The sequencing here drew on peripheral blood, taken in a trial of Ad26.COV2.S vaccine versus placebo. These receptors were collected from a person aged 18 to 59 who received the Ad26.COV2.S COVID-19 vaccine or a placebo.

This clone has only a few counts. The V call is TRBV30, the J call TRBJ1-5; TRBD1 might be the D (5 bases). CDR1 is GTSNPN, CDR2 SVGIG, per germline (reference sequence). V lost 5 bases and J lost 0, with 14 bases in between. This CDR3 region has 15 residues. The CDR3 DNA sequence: TGTGCCTGGGCTCAGGGTGGGAATAGCAATCAGCCCCAGCATTTT. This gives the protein CAWAQGGNSNQPQHF. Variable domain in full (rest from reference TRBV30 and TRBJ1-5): SQTIHQWPATLVQPVGSPLSLECTVEGTSNPNLYWYRQAAGRGLQLLFYSVGIGQISSEVPQNLSASRPQDRQFILSSKKLLLSDSGFYLCAWAQGGNSNQPQHFGDGTRLSIL.

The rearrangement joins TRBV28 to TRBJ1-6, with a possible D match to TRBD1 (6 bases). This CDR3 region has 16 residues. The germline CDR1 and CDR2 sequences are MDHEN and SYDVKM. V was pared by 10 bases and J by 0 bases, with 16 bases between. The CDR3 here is CATGGLDSSYNSPLHF. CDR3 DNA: TGTGCCACCGGGGGGCTCGATAGCTCCTATAATTCACCCCTCCACTTT.

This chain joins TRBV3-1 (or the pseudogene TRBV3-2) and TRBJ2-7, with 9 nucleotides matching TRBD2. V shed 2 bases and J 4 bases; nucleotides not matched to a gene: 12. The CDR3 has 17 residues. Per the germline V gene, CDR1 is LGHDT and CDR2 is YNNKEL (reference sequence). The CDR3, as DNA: TGTGCCAGCAGCCAAAGGCCCTCTGGCGGGGGGGTATACGAGCAGTACTTC. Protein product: CASSQRPSGGGVYEQYF.

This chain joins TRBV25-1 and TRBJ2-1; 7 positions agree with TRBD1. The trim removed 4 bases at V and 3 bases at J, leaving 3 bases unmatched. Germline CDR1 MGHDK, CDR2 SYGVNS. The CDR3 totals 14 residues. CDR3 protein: CASSGQGDYNEQFF. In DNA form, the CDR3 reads TGTGCCAGCAGTGGACAGGGAGACTACAATGAGCAGTTCTTC.

Here the CDR3 DNA reads TGCGCCAGCAGCTTGGTTCCGGGGGCGACACAAGAGACCCAGTACTTC. Its translation is CASSLVPGATQETQYF. The rearrangement joins TRBV5-1 to TRBJ2-5; D possibly uses TRBD1 or TRBD2 (6 bases each). V was cut by 0 bases and J by 2 bases, with 14 bases left in between. CDR1 and CDR2 from the germline V gene are SGHRS and YFSETQ. The CDR3 sequence is 16 residues long.

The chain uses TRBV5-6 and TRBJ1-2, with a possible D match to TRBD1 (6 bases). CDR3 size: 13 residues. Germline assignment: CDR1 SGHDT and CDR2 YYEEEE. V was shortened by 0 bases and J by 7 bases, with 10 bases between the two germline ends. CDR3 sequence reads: CASSLVGGLGYTF. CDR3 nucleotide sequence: TGTGCCAGCAGCTTGGTGGGGGGGCTTGGCTACACCTTC. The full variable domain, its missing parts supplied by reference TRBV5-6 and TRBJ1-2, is DAGVTQSPTHLIKTRGQQVTLRCSPKSGHDTVSWYQQALGQGPQFIFQYYEEEERQRGNFPDRFSGHQFPNYSSELNVNALLLGDSALYLCASSLVGGLGYTFGSGTRLTVV.

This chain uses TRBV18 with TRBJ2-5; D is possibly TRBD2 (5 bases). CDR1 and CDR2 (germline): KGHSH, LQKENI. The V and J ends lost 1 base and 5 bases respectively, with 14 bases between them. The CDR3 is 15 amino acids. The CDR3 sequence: CASSPLAGYVETQYF. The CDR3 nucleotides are TGTGCCAGCTCACCACTGGCGGGTTACGTGGAGACCCAGTACTTC.

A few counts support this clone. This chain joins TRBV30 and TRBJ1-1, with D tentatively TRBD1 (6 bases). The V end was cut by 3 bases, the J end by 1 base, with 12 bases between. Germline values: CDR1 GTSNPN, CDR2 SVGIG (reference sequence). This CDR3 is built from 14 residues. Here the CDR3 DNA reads TGTGCCTGGAGGGGGGACATGACGAACACTGAAGCTTTCTTT. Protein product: CAWRGDMTNTEAFF.

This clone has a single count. CDR3 DNA: TGTGCCAGTAGTATAAACGGAAATTCACCCCTCCACTTT. Protein: CASSINGNSPLHF. V is TRBV19 and J is TRBJ1-6; D is unresolved. Germline assignment: CDR1 LNHDA and CDR2 SQIVND (reference sequence). V was cut by 2 bases and J by 7 bases, with 6 bases left in between. The CDR3 sequence is 13 residues long.

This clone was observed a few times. CDR3 bases: TGTGCCATCAGTGAGTCGTGGGGACAGGGTTTCGGCTACACCTTC. This sequence encodes CAISESWGQGFGYTF. The V call is TRBV10-3, the J call TRBJ1-2, with 9 bases matching TRBD1. V trimming: 0 bases; J trimming: 8 bases; junction bases outside the gene matches: 7. Germline V gives CDR1 ENHRY, CDR2 SYGVKD. This CDR3 has 15 amino acids.

CDR3 in DNA: TGTGCCAGCAGGAATAGCGGGGACCAGTCCGGTGAGCAGTTCTTC. Residues: CASRNSGDQSGEQFF. This chain links TRBV28 with TRBJ2-1, with TRBD2 matching 8 bases. The germline CDR1 and CDR2 sequences are MDHEN and SYDVKM. CDR3 size: 15 residues. V was clipped by 6 bases and J by 9 bases; unmatched bases: 13.

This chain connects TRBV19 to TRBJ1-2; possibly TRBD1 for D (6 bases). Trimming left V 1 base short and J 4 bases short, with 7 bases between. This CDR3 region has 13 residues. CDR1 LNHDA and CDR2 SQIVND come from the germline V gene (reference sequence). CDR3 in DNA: TGTGCCAGTAGTATAGCGGACAGCTATGGCTACACCTTC. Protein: CASSIADSYGYTF.

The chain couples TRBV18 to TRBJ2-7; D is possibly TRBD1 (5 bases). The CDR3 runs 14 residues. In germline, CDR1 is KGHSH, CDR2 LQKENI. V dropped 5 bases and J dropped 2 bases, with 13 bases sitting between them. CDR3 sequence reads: CASSSGQGPYEQYF. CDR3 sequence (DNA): TGTGCCAGCTCATCCGGCCAGGGCCCCTACGAGCAGTACTTC.

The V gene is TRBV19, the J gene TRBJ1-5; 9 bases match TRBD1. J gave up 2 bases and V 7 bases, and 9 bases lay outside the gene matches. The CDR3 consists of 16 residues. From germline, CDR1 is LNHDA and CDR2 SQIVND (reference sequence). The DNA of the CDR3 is TGTGCCAGTATAAAGGGGACAGGGTTTGGCAATCAGCCCCAGCATTTT. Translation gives CASIKGTGFGNQPQHF.

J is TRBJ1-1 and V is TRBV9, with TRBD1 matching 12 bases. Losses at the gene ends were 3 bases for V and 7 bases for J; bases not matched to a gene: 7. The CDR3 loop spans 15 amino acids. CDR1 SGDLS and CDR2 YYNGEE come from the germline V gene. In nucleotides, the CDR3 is TGTGCCAGCAGCGGCCGGGACAGGGGGCTTGGTGAAGCTTTCTTT. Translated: CASSGRDRGLGEAFF. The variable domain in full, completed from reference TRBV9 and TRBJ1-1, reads DSGVTQTPKHLITATGQRVTLRCSPRSGDLSVYWYQQSLDQGLQFLIQYYNGEERAKGNILERFSAQQFPDLHSELNLSSLELGDSALYFCASSGRDRGLGEAFFGQGTRLTVV.

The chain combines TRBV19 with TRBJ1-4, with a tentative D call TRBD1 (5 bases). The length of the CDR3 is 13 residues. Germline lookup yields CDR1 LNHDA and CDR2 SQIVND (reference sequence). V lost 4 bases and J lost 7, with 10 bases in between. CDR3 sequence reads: CASSKAGREKLFF. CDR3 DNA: TGTGCCAGTAGTAAGGCAGGGCGTGAAAAACTGTTTTTT.

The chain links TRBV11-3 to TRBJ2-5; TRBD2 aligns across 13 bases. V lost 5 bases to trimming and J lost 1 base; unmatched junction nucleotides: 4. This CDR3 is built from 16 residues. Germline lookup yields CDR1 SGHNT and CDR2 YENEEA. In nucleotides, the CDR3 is TGTGCCAGCAGCCTGGGACTAGCGGGGAGCCAAGAGACCCAGTACTTC. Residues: CASSLGLAGSQETQYF. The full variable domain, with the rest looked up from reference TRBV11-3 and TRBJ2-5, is EAGVVQSPRYKIIEKKQPVAFWCNPISGHNTLYWYLQNLGQGPELLIRYENEEAVDDSQLPKDRFSAERLKGVDSTLKIQPAELGDSAVYLCASSLGLAGSQETQYFGPGTRLLVL.

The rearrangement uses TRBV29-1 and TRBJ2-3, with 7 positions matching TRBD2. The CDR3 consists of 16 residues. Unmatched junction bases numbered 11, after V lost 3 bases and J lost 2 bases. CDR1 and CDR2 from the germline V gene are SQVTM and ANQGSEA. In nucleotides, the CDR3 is TGCAGCGTTGATAACTACCGGGACTACCTCACAGATACGCAGTATTTT. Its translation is CSVDNYRDYLTDTQYF.

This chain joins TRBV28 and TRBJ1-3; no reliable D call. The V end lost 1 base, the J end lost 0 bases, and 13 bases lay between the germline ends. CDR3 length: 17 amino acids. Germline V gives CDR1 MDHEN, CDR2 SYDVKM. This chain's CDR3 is CASSLFLGVGSGNTIYF. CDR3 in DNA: TGTGCCAGCAGTTTATTTCTGGGCGTGGGCTCTGGAAACACCATATATTTT.

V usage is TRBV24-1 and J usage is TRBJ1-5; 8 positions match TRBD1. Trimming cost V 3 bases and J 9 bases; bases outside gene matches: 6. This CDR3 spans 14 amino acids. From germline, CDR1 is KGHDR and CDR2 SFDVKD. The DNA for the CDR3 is TGTGCCACCAGTGATGGACAGGGATTTTGGCCCCAGCATTTT. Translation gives CATSDGQGFWPQHF.

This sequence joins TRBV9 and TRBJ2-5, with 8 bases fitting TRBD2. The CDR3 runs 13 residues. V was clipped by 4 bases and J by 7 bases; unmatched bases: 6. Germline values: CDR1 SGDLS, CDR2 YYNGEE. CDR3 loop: CASSRGGLGTQYF. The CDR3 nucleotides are TGTGCCAGCAGCCGGGGGGGGCTAGGGACCCAGTACTTC.

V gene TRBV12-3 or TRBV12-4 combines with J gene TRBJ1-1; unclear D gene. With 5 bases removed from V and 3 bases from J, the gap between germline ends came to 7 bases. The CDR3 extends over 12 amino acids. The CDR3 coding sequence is TGTGCCAGCAGTGCGGCGTACACTGAAGCTTTCTTT. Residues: CASSAAYTEAFF.

This CDR3 reads CASSSDRDSNQPQHF. In DNA, the CDR3 is TGTGCCAGCAGCTCAGACAGGGATAGCAATCAGCCCCAGCATTTT. V is TRBV7-9 and J is TRBJ1-5, with TRBD1 matching over 7 bases. In germline, CDR1 is SEHNR, CDR2 FQNEAQ (reference sequence). The V segment lost 4 bases and the J segment 0 bases; nucleotides outside the gene matches: 3. This CDR3 is 15 amino acids long.

The CDR3 nucleotides read TGTGCCAGCAGCCGAATTATTAACCTCGGGATGAACACTGAAGCTTTCTTT. It codes for CASSRIINLGMNTEAFF. This rearrangement joins TRBV28 to TRBJ1-1; D is uncertain. Trimming cost V 6 bases and J 0 bases, with 20 bases left between them. The CDR3 is made up of 17 amino acids. Per the germline V gene, CDR1 is MDHEN and CDR2 is SYDVKM.

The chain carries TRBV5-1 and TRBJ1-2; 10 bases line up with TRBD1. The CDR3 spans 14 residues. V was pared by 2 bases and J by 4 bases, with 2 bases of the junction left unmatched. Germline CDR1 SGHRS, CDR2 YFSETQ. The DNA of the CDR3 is TGCGCCAGCAGCTTAAGGACAGGGGGCTATGGCTACACCTTC. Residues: CASSLRTGGYGYTF.

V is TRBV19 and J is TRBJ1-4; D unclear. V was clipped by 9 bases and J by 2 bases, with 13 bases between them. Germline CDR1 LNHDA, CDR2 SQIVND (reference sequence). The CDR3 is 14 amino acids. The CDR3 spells CASSRLGTNEKLFF. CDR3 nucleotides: TGTGCCAGCTCTCGATTGGGGACTAATGAAAAACTGTTTTTT.

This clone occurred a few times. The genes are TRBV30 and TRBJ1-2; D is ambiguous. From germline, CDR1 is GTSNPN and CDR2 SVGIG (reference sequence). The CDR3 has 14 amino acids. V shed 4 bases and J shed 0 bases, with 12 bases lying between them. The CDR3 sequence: CAWTFTLANYGYTF. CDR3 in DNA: TGTGCCTGGACCTTTACCTTGGCTAACTATGGCTACACCTTC.

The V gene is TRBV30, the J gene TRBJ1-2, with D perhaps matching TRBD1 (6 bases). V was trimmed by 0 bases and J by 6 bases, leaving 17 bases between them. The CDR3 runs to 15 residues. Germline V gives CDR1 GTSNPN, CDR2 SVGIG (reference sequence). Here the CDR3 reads CAWSVGGAGEDGYTF. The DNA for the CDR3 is TGTGCCTGGAGTGTAGGGGGGGCAGGGGAGGATGGCTACACCTTC.

The CDR3 DNA reads as TGTGCCAGCAGGAGGGGGACGTATGACACAGATACGCAGTATTTT. It translates to CASRRGTYDTDTQYF. The chain carries TRBV9 and TRBJ2-3; maybe TRBD1 (6 bases). The V and J ends lost 5 bases and 2 bases respectively, with 15 bases between them. The CDR3 has 15 amino acids. Germline V gives CDR1 SGDLS, CDR2 YYNGEE.

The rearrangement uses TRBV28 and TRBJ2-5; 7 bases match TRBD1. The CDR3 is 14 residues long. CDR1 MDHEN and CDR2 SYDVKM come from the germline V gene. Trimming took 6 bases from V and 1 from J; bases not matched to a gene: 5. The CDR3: CASRRDRAQETQYF. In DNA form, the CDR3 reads TGTGCCAGCAGACGCGACAGGGCCCAAGAGACCCAGTACTTC.

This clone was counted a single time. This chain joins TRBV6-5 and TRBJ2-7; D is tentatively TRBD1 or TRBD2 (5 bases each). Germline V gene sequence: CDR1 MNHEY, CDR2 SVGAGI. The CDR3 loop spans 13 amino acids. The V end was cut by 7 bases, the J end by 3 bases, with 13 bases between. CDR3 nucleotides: TGTGCCAGCACCCGGGACGGCGTCTACGAGCAGTACTTC. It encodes CASTRDGVYEQYF.